This TCR beta chain was sequenced for a study of T cells expressing NK-cell markers (dated by TCRdb to the early 2020s). With regard to the full study: In sorted CD3+CD56+NKG2C+, CD3+CD56+NKG2C- and CD3+CD56-NKG2C+ T-cell subsets from several donors, TCR beta-chain repertoires were profiled. Seven of the eight sequenced donors were HCMV-seropositive and one was HCMV-seronegative. The eight sequenced donors were randomly selected healthy volunteers, three men and five women. Libraries were sequenced as 2 x 150 bp reads on Illumina HiSeq 2000/2500, MiSeq or NextSeq. Study-wide conclusions, independent of this receptor: In several donors, the dominant CD3+CD56+NKG2C+ clonotypes ranked among the top 10 CD8+ clonotypes, making up roughly 1.0-7.0% of CD8+ T cells. Those dominant clonotypes were again the most abundant among CD3+CD56-NKG2C+ cells in several donors, at roughly 25-60.1%. It remained unclear whether the expanded NKG2C-expressing T cell clones were specific for HCMV antigens.

Sequencer: Illumina HiSeq 2000. TCR beta cDNA libraries were prepared using 5'RACE template switching, which introduced a universal primer site and unique molecular identifiers. Priming for cDNA synthesis came from the TCR beta constant segment, and two successive PCR amplification steps followed. The paper's processing steps were these. MIGEC was used to demultiplex reads and group reads by UMI, and MiTCR was used to assemble and quantify clonotypes. Only TCR cDNA sequences supported by at least two reads were kept to exclude erroneous sequences. The tcR package was used for downstream repertoire analysis, and clonotypes were matched between fractions using CDR3 nucleotide sequence together with V segment. VDJmatch was used to annotate antigen specificity against VDJdb, with one amino acid substitution allowed in CDR3. Based on TCRdb reprocessing of the reads, there is one entry per CDR3 protein sequence, and DNA is missing. The V and J calls were not made by the authors but by TCRdb's processing. The sample's records list approximately 440,000 distinct CDR3 sequences. The ten largest clones add up to approximately 1.4% of the sample.

CDR3 length: 16 amino acids, cysteine to phenylalanine. The coding DNA is unavailable. From the germline V gene, CDR1 is SGHDN and CDR2 is FVKESK. A note on this clonotype: No antigen is known for it.

A commercial ELISA kit detecting HCMV-specific IgG in serum was used to determine HCMV serostatus. Ficoll density gradient centrifugation was used to isolate peripheral blood mononuclear cells from blood. Sequencing was performed on blood T cells: a sorted CD56 or NKG2C T cell subset, CD4+ or CD8+ T cells, or bulk PBMC T cells (not recorded which). This sequence originates from a woman in her fifties or sixties in good health. Donor details come from another sample of the same person, matched by shared clones. The V and J genes are TRBV14 and TRBJ2-2; with no DNA, the TCRdb D assignment of TRBD1 cannot be verified. The CDR3 here reads CASSQVGQSNTGELFF.